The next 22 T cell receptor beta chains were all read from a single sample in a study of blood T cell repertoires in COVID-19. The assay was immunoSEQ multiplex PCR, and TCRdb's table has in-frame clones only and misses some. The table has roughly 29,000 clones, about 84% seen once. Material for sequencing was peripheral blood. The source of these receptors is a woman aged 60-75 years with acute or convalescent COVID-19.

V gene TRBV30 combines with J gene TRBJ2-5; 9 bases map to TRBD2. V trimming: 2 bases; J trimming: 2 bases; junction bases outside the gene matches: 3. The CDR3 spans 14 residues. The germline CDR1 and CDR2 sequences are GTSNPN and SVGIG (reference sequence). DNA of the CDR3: TGTGCCTGGAGTAACCTAGCGGGGCAAGAGACCCAGTACTTC. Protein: CAWSNLAGQETQYF.

CDR3 protein: CASSLGTGLLLSYEQYF. CDR3 nucleotides: TGTGCCAGCAGCTTGGGGACCGGACTACTCCTCTCCTACGAGCAGTACTTC. J is TRBJ2-7 and V is TRBV5-8, with D tentatively TRBD2 (6 bases). The CDR3 totals 17 residues. CDR1 is SGHTS, CDR2 YDEGEE, per germline. V lost 0 bases, J lost 0 bases, and 16 bases lay in between.

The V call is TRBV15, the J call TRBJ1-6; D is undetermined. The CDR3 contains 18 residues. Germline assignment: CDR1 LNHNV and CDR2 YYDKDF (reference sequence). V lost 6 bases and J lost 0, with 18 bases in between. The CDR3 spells CATRDHLAVSSYNSPLHF. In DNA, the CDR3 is TGTGCCACCAGAGATCACTTGGCGGTTAGCTCCTATAATTCACCCCTCCACTTT.

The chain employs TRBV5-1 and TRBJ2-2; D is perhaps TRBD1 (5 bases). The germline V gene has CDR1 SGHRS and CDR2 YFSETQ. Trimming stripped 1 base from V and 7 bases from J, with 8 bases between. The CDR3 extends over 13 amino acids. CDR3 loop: CASSLQGSGELFF. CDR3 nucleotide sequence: TGCGCCAGCAGCTTGCAGGGTAGCGGGGAGCTGTTTTTT.

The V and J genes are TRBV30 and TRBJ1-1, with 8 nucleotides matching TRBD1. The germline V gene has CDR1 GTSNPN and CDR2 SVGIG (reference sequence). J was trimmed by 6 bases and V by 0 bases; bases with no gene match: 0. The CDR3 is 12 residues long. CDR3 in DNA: TGTGCCTGGAGTGTACAGGGGGCTGAAGCTTTCTTT. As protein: CAWSVQGAEAFF.

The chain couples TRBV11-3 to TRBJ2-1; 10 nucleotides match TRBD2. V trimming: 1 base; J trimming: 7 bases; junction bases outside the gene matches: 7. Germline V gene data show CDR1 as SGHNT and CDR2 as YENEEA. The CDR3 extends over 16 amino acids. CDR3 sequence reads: CASSLAQAGGQNEQFF. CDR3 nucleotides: TGTGCCAGCAGCTTAGCCCAAGCGGGGGGGCAGAATGAGCAGTTCTTC.

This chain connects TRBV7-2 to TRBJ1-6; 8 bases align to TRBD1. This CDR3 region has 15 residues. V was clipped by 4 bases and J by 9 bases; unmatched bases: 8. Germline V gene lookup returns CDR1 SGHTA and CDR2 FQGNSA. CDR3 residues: CASSSRTGRSSPLHF. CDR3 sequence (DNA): TGTGCCAGCAGCTCGAGGACAGGGCGTAGTTCACCCCTCCACTTT.

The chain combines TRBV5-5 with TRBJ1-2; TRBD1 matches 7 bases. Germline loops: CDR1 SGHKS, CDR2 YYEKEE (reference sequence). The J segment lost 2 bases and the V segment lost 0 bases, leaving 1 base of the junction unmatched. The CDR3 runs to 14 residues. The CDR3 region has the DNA TGTGCCAGCAGCTTGGCGACAGGGAACTATGGCTACACCTTC. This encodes CASSLATGNYGYTF.

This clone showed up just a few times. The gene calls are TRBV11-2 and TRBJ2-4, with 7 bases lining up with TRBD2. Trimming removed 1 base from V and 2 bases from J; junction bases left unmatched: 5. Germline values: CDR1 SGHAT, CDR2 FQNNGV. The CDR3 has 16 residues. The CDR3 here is CASSLVASGSKNIQYF. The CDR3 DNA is TGTGCCAGCAGCTTAGTCGCTAGCGGCTCCAAAAACATTCAGTACTTC.

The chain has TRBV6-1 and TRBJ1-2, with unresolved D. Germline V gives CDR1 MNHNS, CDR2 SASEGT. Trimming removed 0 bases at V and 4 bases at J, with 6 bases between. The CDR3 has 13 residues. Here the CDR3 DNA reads TGTGCCAGCAGTGAAGCCTTAGTCTATGGCTACACCTTC. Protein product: CASSEALVYGYTF.

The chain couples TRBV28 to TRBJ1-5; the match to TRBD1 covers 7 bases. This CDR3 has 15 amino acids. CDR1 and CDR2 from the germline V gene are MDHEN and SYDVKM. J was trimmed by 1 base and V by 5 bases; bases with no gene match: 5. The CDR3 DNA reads TGTGCCAGCAGTAGGACAGGCACAAGCAATCAGCCCCAGCATTTT. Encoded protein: CASSRTGTSNQPQHF.

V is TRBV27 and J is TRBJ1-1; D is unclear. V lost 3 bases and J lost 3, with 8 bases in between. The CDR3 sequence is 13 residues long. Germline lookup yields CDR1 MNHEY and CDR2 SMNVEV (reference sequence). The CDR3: CASSFPGDTEAFF. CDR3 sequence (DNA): TGTGCCAGCAGTTTCCCCGGGGACACTGAAGCTTTCTTT.

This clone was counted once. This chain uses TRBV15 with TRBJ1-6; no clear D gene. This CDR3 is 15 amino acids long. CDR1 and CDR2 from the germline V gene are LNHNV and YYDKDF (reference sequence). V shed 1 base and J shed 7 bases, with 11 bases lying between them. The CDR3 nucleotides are TGTGCCACCAGCAGAGTCACAGCATTAAATTCACCCCTCCACTTT. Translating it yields CATSRVTALNSPLHF.

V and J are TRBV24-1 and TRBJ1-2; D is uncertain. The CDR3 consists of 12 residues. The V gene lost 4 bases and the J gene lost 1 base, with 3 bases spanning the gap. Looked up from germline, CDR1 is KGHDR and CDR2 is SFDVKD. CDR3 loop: CATSDSNYGYTF. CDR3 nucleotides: TGTGCCACCAGTGACAGTAACTATGGCTACACCTTC.

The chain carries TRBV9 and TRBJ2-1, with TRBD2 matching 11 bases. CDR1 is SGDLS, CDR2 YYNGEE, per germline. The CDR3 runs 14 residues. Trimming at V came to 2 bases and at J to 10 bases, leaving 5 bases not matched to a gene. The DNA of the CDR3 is TGTGCCAGCAGCGTTAGCGGGGGGGTTAACGAGCAGTTCTTC. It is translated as CASSVSGGVNEQFF.

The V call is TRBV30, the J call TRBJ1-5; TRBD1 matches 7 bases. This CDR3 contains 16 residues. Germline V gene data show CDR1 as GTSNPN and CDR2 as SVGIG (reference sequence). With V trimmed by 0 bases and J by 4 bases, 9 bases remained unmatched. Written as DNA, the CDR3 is TGTGCCTGGAGTGTACTCGGAGGGGGCCGTAATCAGCCCCAGCATTTT. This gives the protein CAWSVLGGGRNQPQHF.

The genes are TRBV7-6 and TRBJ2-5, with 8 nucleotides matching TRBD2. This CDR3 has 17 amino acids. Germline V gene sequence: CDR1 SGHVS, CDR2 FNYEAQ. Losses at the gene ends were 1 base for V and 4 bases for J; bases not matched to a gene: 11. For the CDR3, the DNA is TGTGCCAGCAGCTTAGGCGGGGGGAACGAGTTTGTAGAGACCCAGTACTTC. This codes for CASSLGGGNEFVETQYF.

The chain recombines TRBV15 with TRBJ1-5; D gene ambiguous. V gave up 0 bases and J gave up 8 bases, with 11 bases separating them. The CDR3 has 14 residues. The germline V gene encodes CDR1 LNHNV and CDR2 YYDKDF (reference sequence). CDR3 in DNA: TGTGCCACCAGCAGAGATCTGTACGGAGAGCCCCAGCATTTT. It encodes CATSRDLYGEPQHF.

This CDR3 reads CASSPAPTTYNEQFF. The CDR3 DNA reads as TGTGCCAGCAGCCCGGCGCCGACTACCTACAATGAGCAGTTCTTC. The chain combines TRBV6-5 with TRBJ2-1; D may be TRBD2 (5 bases). CDR1 and CDR2 (germline): MNHEY, SVGAGI. There are 15 residues in the CDR3. Deletions cut 6 bases from V and 2 bases from J, with 14 bases between.

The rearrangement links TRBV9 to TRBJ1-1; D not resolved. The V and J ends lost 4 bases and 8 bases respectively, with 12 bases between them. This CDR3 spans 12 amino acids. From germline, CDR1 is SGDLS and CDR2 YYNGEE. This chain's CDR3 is CASSPAEPEAFF. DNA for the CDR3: TGTGCCAGCAGCCCAGCGGAGCCAGAAGCTTTCTTT.

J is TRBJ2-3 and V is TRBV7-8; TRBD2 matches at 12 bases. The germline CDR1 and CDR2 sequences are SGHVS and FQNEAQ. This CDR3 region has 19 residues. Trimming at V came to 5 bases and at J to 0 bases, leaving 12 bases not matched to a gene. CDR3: CASSPPTSGSLTSTDTQYF. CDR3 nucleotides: TGTGCCAGCAGCCCTCCGACTAGCGGGAGTCTGACTAGCACAGATACGCAGTATTTT.

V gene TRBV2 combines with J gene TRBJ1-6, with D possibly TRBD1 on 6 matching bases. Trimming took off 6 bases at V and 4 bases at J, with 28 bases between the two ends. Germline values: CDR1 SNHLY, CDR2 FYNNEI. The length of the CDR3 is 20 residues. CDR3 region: CASSVVALGHYPNYNSPLHF. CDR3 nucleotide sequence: TGTGCCAGCAGCGTTGTTGCCTTGGGACACTACCCGAATTATAATTCACCCCTCCACTTT.